This T cell receptor beta chain was profiled in a study of CXCR3-negative and CXCR3-positive naive CD8 T cells. General observations from the study: Hydrophobicity was higher for TRB CDR3s found in CXCR3-positive naive cells than in CXCR3-negative naive cells. Both naive subsets showed comparably high diversity, and memory CD8+ cells showed much lower diversity. Similar TRBV-TRBJ usage was seen in naive cells (both CXCR3-negative and CXCR3-positive), but memory cells differed.

The TRB cDNA libraries were prepared by 5' RACE with UMI labels. TCRdb reprocessed the 5' RACE reads, with one entry per CDR3 protein and no DNA. The table gives around 88,000 distinct CDR3 sequences; the top ten clones make up around 1% of it. As for this clonotype: Its antigen is not known.

A CD45RO-CCR7+CD27+CD95- phenotype identified naive CD8+ T cells. The sample consisted of naive CXCR3+ CD8+ T cells from blood. As to subset: CD45RO-CCR7+CD27+CD95- naive CD8+ T cells expressing CXCR3 (TNR3+). This TCR derives from a human donor in good health. Some clones in this sample may be carry-over from other donors' samples.

CDR3: CASSFAGTGQTTNEKLFF. The chain joins TRBV12-3 or TRBV12-4 to TRBJ1-4; the D gene TCRdb calls, TRBD1, cannot be checked with no DNA. The CDR3 totals 18 residues.